The 13 T cell receptor beta chains in this list originate from one sample, sequenced in a study of beta chain features in type 1 diabetes. Reverse transcribing all isolated RNA meant expressed TCRB transcripts were sequenced. TCRdb's table, derived via immunoSEQ multiplex PCR, lists solely in-frame clones and lacks some. The table records about 150,000 clones, about 8.1% of them present only once. The sequencing sample was made of central memory CD4+ T cells from blood. These TCRs come from a man younger than 35 in good health.

This clone was picked up a small number of times. This chain links TRBV30 with TRBJ1-5; 7 bases align to TRBD1. Germline V gene data show CDR1 as GTSNPN and CDR2 as SVGIG (reference sequence). Trimming at V came to 0 bases and at J to 0 bases, leaving 14 bases not matched to a gene. The CDR3 spans 19 residues. CDR3 coding DNA: TGTGCCTGGAGTGTACCAAATTGGTGGCAGGGGGATAGCAATCAGCCCCAGCATTTT. Translated, it gives CAWSVPNWWQGDSNQPQHF.

This clone was found a few times. V is TRBV2 and J is TRBJ1-2, with TRBD1 identical over 8 bases. The CDR3 is made up of 15 amino acids. CDR1 is SNHLY and CDR2 is FYNNEI in the germline V gene. V shed 4 bases and J 7 bases; nucleotides not matched to a gene: 11. The CDR3 nucleotides are TGTGCCAGCAGTGTGGGGACAGGAGGGATCCGTGGCTACACCTTC. Translating gives CASSVGTGGIRGYTF.

This sequence joins TRBV4-3 and TRBJ2-3, with TRBD1 matching 8 bases. The J segment lost 7 bases and the V segment lost 4 bases, leaving 13 bases of the junction unmatched. CDR1 and CDR2 from the germline V gene are LGHNA and YSLEER. CDR3 length: 16 amino acids. The chain's CDR3 is CASSPLLTGVGNTQYF. The CDR3, as DNA: TGCGCCAGCAGCCCTCTACTGACAGGGGTGGGGAATACGCAGTATTTT.

This clone was seen more than once but under ten times. The chain combines TRBV5-1 with TRBJ2-5; 10 positions match TRBD1. Germline loops: CDR1 SGHRS, CDR2 YFSETQ. The V gene end was trimmed by 3 bases and the J gene end by 4 bases; junction bases not matched to a gene: 9. The CDR3 loop spans 16 amino acids. In nucleotides, the CDR3 is TGCGCCAGCAGCTCAGTCGGACAGGGGGGAAGAGAGACCCAGTACTTC. The encoded protein is CASSSVGQGGRETQYF. The full variable domain, completed using reference TRBV5-1 and TRBJ2-5, is KAGVTQTPRYLIKTRGQQVTLSCSPISGHRSVSWYQQTPGQGLQFLFEYFSETQRNKGNFPGRFSGRQFSNSRSEMNVSTLELGDSALYLCASSSVGQGGRETQYFGPGTRLLVL.

There are a few counts of this clone. This chain joins TRBV9 and TRBJ2-5, with D possibly being TRBD2 (5 bases). Germline lookup yields CDR1 SGDLS and CDR2 YYNGEE. Trimming shortened V by 4 bases and J by 5 bases, and 15 bases separated the two germline ends. The CDR3 length is 14 residues. CDR3 sequence: CASSPRASLETQYF. In DNA form, the CDR3 reads TGTGCCAGCAGCCCGCGGGCTAGTCTGGAGACCCAGTACTTC.

This chain uses TRBV6-6 with TRBJ1-4; 8 bases map to TRBD1. Trimming at V came to 6 bases and at J to 4 bases, leaving 4 bases not matched to a gene. CDR3 length: 14 residues. CDR1 and CDR2 (germline): MNHNY, SVGAGI (reference sequence). CDR3 nucleotide sequence: TGTGCCAGCAGGACAGGGGACAGTAATGAAAAACTGTTTTTT. Its protein product is CASRTGDSNEKLFF.

This clone was seen a handful of times. This chain connects TRBV5-4 to TRBJ2-1; 9 bases agree with TRBD2. V shed 4 bases, J shed 8 bases, and the junction held 13 bases outside the gene matches. The CDR3 is made up of 16 amino acids. The V gene's germline CDR1 is SGHNT and CDR2 YYREEE (reference sequence). The CDR3 spells CASSQASGTSNDEQFF. Written as DNA, the CDR3 is TGTGCCAGCAGCCAGGCCTCCGGGACTAGCAACGATGAGCAGTTCTTC.

This clone was observed a handful of times. This rearrangement joins TRBV6-1 to TRBJ2-7, with D tentatively TRBD2 (7 bases). From germline, CDR1 is MNHNS and CDR2 SASEGT. CDR3 size: 14 residues. Trimming stripped 5 bases from V and 6 bases from J, with 17 bases between. CDR3 in DNA: TGTGCCAGCAGTAAACAGGGACTACCAGTCGAGCAGTACTTC. This codes for CASSKQGLPVEQYF.

The chain employs TRBV6-6 and TRBJ2-7; 8 nucleotides line up with TRBD1. Germline V gives CDR1 MNHNY, CDR2 SVGAGI (reference sequence). This CDR3 comprises 15 residues. Losses at the gene ends were 5 bases for V and 2 bases for J; bases not matched to a gene: 8. CDR3 bases: TGTGCCAGCAGTAAAGGGACAGGTCAACCCTACGAGCAGTACTTC. It encodes CASSKGTGQPYEQYF.

The CDR3 loop reads CASSPNLRETQYF. The CDR3 DNA is TGTGCCAGCAGCCCAAACCTGCGAGAGACCCAGTACTTC. The rearrangement joins TRBV7-3 to TRBJ2-5, with D unclear. The CDR3 spans 13 residues. The germline V gene has CDR1 SGHTA and CDR2 FQGTGA. The ends were cut back, 5 bases at V and 4 bases at J, with 11 bases in the middle.

This clone showed up just a few times. This chain uses TRBV7-4 with TRBJ2-7; D gene uncertain. CDR1 and CDR2 from the germline V gene are SGHVT and SQSDAQ. Between the trimmed V and J ends, which lost 1 base and 0 bases, there was a span of 7 bases. The CDR3 length is 14 residues. For the CDR3, the DNA is TGTGCCAGCAGCTTAGATGCGAGCTCCTACGAGCAGTACTTC. Translation gives CASSLDASSYEQYF.

This clone occurred many times. V gene TRBV5-1 combines with J gene TRBJ2-1, with D possibly TRBD2 on 5 matching bases. With 0 bases removed from V and 8 bases from J, the gap between germline ends came to 18 bases. The CDR3 contains 16 residues. The V gene's germline CDR1 is SGHRS and CDR2 YFSETQ. CDR3 DNA sequence: TGCGCCAGCAGCTTGGGTGCGGCCTCAGGACTGGATGAGCAGTTCTTC. Encoded protein: CASSLGAASGLDEQFF.

The chain combines TRBV15 with TRBJ2-7; 8 bases line up with TRBD1. CDR1 is LNHNV and CDR2 is YYDKDF in the germline V gene (reference sequence). J gave up 9 bases and V 3 bases, and 7 bases lay outside the gene matches. The CDR3 is 13 residues long. This chain's CDR3 is CATSRGDRSRQYF. DNA for the CDR3: TGTGCCACCAGCAGGGGGGACAGGTCGCGGCAGTACTTC.